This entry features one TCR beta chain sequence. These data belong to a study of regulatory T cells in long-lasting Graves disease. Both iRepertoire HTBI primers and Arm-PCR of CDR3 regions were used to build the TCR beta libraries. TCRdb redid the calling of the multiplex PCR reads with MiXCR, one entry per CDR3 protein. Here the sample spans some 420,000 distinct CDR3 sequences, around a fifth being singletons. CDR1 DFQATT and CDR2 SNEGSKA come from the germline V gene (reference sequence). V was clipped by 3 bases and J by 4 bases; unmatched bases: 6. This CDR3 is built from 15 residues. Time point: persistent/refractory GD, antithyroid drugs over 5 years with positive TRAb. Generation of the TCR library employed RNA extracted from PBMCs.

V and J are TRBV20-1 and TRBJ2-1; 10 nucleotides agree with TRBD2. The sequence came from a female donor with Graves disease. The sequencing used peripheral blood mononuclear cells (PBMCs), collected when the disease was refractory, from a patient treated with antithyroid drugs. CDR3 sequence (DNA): TGCAGTGCTAGGGATACTAGCGGGAAGTACAATGAGCAGTTCTTC. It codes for CSARDTSGKYNEQFF.